This TCR beta chain came from a study of cytomegalovirus exposure and HLA in healthy donors. With regard to this clone: Its specificity is not known.

The CDR3 is 15 residues long. Germline V gene sequence: CDR1 LGHNA, CDR2 YNFKEQ. Study-wide findings and caveats: Follow-up analysis seemed to connect common viral pathogens with several of the most significant clusters identified. Information on immune exposure was restricted to one variable (CMV serostatus). Later work found that TCR association rates differed between HLA loci; DRB1 had the most and HLA-C the fewest.

Primers: 60 Vbeta forward and 13 Jbeta reverse. TCRdb's table, derived via immunoSEQ multiplex PCR, lists solely in-frame clones and lacks some. Found here are 150,000 to 200,000 clones, approximately 73% of them singletons; the top ten hold approximately 1.5%. The source of this sequence is a man aged 50 to 59 in good health and CMV-seronegative. This rearrangement joins TRBV4-2 to TRBJ2-5; perhaps TRBD2 as D (6 bases). The DNA end is more similar to TRBJ2-7, so the J call may be wrong. The specimen sequenced was PBMCs. CDR3 DNA sequence: TGTGCCAGCAGCCAAGTGCGGGACGGAGCCTACGAGCAGTACTTC. Translating it yields CASSQVRDGAYEQYF.